In its sample, the clone carrying this T cell receptor beta chain was seen a few times. Its antigen is still unknown. This sample is part of a study of shared clonotypes between healthy human individuals. Germline CDR1 MNHEY, CDR2 SVGAGI. The CDR3 runs to 15 residues. V gave up 0 bases and J gave up 3 bases; unmatched junction bases: 3. Overall study results and limits: Naive CD4 clonotype sharing across a handful of donors was approximately 5%.

The split of CD4+ cells yielded CD45RA+ naive and CD45RA-negative memory subsets. How the authors handled the data: Junction-only immunoSEQ sequences carried no quality scores, so filtering differed. Using immunoSEQ multiplex PCR, the repertoire was profiled, and TCRdb retains in-frame clones only, with some absent. D and trimming come from the DNA, and the V and J calls and clone size come from that table. This sample has 2 million to 2.5 million clones, with roughly 95% found just once. The sequence derives from a man aged 18-30 years in good health. Input material: naive CD4+ T cells sorted from blood. The subset here: CD45RA+ positively selected. This chain uses TRBV6-5 with TRBJ2-7, with 9 bases lining up with TRBD1. In DNA, the CDR3 is TGTGCCAGCAGTTACTCGGCGACAGGGGGCTACGAGCAGTACTTC. Amino acids: CASSYSATGGYEQYF.